The 7 T cell receptor beta chains presented below share a single source sample, sequenced in a study of cytomegalovirus exposure and HLA in healthy donors (dated by TCRdb to 2017 to 2019). To prepare the library, the immunoSEQ multiplex PCR assay was applied. The multiplex PCR relied on a mix of 60 forward primers for TCR Vbeta segments and 13 reverse primers for TCR Jbeta segments. Sourced from immuneACCESS, this table was stored by TCRdb with only in-frame sequences that have V and J called. A share of the clones is absent; for the studies checked, an unresolved V gene accounts for under half, and the remainder has no known explanation. This sample is represented by about 120,000 clones; 78% of them were singletons. Clones ranked in the top ten supply around 9.9% of the sample. The source material was PBMCs. The receptors were gathered from a young man in good health and CMV-seropositive.

This sequence joins TRBV30 and TRBJ2-7; D possibly corresponds to TRBD2 (5 bases). The CDR3 is 15 amino acids. Trimming took 1 base from V and 2 from J, leaving 15 bases between them. Germline values: CDR1 GTSNPN, CDR2 SVGIG (reference sequence). In DNA form, the CDR3 reads TGTGCCTGGAGTGGGGGAGAGGTCTCTACCTACGAGCAGTACTTC. It encodes CAWSGGEVSTYEQYF.

The chain joins TRBV11-1 to TRBJ2-7, with TRBD2 as a possible D gene (6 bases). CDR1 and CDR2 from the germline V gene are SGHAT and FQDESV (reference sequence). Trimming removed 3 bases from V and 2 bases from J, with 14 bases in between. This CDR3 has 15 residues. Here the CDR3 reads CASSFNRERAYEQYF. CDR3 bases: TGTGCCAGCAGCTTCAATCGGGAGCGAGCCTACGAGCAGTACTTC.

The chain uses TRBV18 and TRBJ1-3; TRBD1 matches at 9 bases. Trimming took 3 bases from V and 2 from J; bases not matched to a gene: 8. There are 17 residues in the CDR3. Germline CDR1 KGHSH, CDR2 LQKENI. CDR3: CASSPESTGGTGNTIYF. As DNA, the CDR3 is TGTGCCAGCTCACCGGAGTCGACAGGGGGGACTGGAAACACCATATATTTT.

This chain links TRBV5-5 with TRBJ2-1; D remains ambiguous. This CDR3 is 13 amino acids long. Germline CDR1 SGHKS, CDR2 YYEKEE (reference sequence). Between the trimmed V and J ends, which lost 0 bases and 9 bases, there was a span of 10 bases. The chain's CDR3 is CASSLGVAGEQFF. The CDR3 nucleotides read TGTGCCAGCAGCTTGGGGGTCGCAGGTGAGCAGTTCTTC.

The gene calls are TRBV28 and TRBJ2-4, with 9 bases lining up with TRBD1. CDR1 MDHEN and CDR2 SYDVKM come from the germline V gene. The CDR3 is 15 residues long. The J segment lost 0 bases and the V segment lost 8 bases, leaving 5 bases of the junction unmatched. The CDR3 sequence: CASGGQGIAKNIQYF. In nucleotides, the CDR3 is TGTGCCAGCGGGGGACAGGGTATAGCCAAAAACATTCAGTACTTC. The full variable domain, completed using reference TRBV28 and TRBJ2-4, is DVKVTQSSRYLVKRTGEKVFLECVQDMDHENMFWYRQDPGLGLRLIYFSYDVKMKEKGDIPEGYSVSREKKERFSLILESASTNQTSMYLCASGGQGIAKNIQYFGAGTRLSVL.

The chain couples TRBV4-1 to TRBJ2-1; D is possibly TRBD1 (6 bases). The germline gives CDR1 MGHRA, CDR2 YSYEKL. The CDR3 covers 17 residues. Trimming took 4 bases from V and 0 from J, leaving 16 bases between them. CDR3 protein: CASSPRPGASSYNEQFF. The CDR3 DNA sequence: TGCGCCAGCAGCCCTCGCCCAGGGGCCAGCTCCTACAATGAGCAGTTCTTC.

The J gene is TRBJ1-2, the V gene TRBV9; 8 bases agree with TRBD1. V shed 3 bases, J shed 7 bases, and the junction held 8 bases outside the gene matches. Per germline, CDR1 SGDLS and CDR2 YYNGEE. This CDR3 is built from 14 residues. The DNA of the CDR3 is TGTGCCAGCAGCGCTCTACAGGGGGATAGTGGCTACACCTTC. Protein product: CASSALQGDSGYTF.